These 28 T cell receptor beta chains originate from one sample sequenced in a study of CD8 T cells in ankylosing spondylitis. MiXCR, run by TCRdb on the 5' RACE reads, gives a single entry per CDR3 protein. The table has more than 650,000 distinct CDR3 sequences, about 12% seen once. Their antigens remain unidentified. Study results and limitations: Eight highly homologous variants formed a TCR beta motif that appeared characteristic of ankylosing spondylitis blood.

The sample comprised blood, either unsorted or a sorted T cell fraction (not recorded which). All receptors derive from a male donor with ankylosing spondylitis.

The chain employs TRBV6-2 or TRBV6-3 and TRBJ2-2; 14 bases agree with TRBD2. V gave up 6 bases and J gave up 4 bases; unmatched junction bases: 4. Germline V gene sequence: CDR1 MNHEY, CDR2 SVGEGT. The length of the CDR3 is 16 residues. The CDR3 here is CASSRLAGGSTGELFF. The CDR3 DNA sequence: TGTGCCAGCAGCAGACTAGCGGGAGGGAGCACCGGGGAGCTGTTTTTT.

This clonotype has more than one count but fewer than ten. This chain joins TRBV20-1 and TRBJ2-7, with a possible D match to TRBD1 (5 bases). This CDR3 contains 14 residues. V was trimmed by 6 bases and J by 0 bases, leaving 15 bases between them. CDR1 and CDR2 (germline): DFQATT, SNEGSKA (reference sequence). In DNA form, the CDR3 reads TGCAGTGCAAGCGACAGATCAAGCTCCTACGAGCAGTACTTC. Translating it yields CSASDRSSSYEQYF.

The genes are TRBV5-1 and TRBJ2-3; TRBD2 matches at 10 bases. The ends lost 6 bases at V and 0 bases at J; junction bases unmatched: 4. Germline values: CDR1 SGHRS, CDR2 YFSETQ. The CDR3 has 15 residues. The CDR3 DNA is TGCGCCAGCATTCCTAGCGGGGGTAGCACAGATACGCAGTATTTT. This encodes CASIPSGGSTDTQYF.

This clonotype came up a few times. The J gene is TRBJ2-7, the V gene TRBV6-5; D is unresolved. V lost 0 bases, J lost 0 bases, and 9 bases lay in between. CDR3 length equals 15 residues. Germline V gene lookup returns CDR1 MNHEY and CDR2 SVGAGI. DNA of the CDR3: TGTGCCAGCAGTTACTCCTTAGTAGACTCCTACGAGCAGTACTTC. This sequence encodes CASSYSLVDSYEQYF.

This rearrangement joins TRBV7-8 to TRBJ2-7; D is uncertain. The length of the CDR3 is 11 residues. Trimming left V 2 bases short and J 6 bases short, with 5 bases between. Germline CDR1 is SGHVS and CDR2 is FQNEAQ. In nucleotides, the CDR3 is TGTGCCAGCAGCTTAAAAACCGAGCAGTACTTC. Its translation is CASSLKTEQYF.

The table lists this clonotype with many counts. The gene calls are TRBV20-1 and TRBJ2-5, with D hard to call. The V end lost 6 bases, the J end lost 1 base, and 12 bases lay between the germline ends. The CDR3 is 13 amino acids. Germline CDR1 reads DFQATT; CDR2 reads SNEGSKA (reference sequence). The CDR3 DNA is TGCAGTGCCACAAGAAGCCCCCAAGAGACCCAGTACTTC. It codes for CSATRSPQETQYF.

The V and J genes are TRBV20-1 and TRBJ2-3; D might be TRBD1 (6 bases). CDR3 size: 15 residues. V lost 3 bases to trimming and J lost 4 bases, with 17 bases between them. Germline values: CDR1 DFQATT, CDR2 SNEGSKA (reference sequence). For the CDR3, the DNA is TGCAGTGCTAGGGGTTTGGACAGCCGTTCAGATACGCAGTATTTT. Protein: CSARGLDSRSDTQYF.

Only a few counts were recorded for this clonotype. The CDR3 DNA reads as TGCGCCAGCAGTAATACAGGGGTGCGCTACAATGAGCAGTTCTTC. Its protein is CASSNTGVRYNEQFF. This chain links TRBV5-1 with TRBJ2-1; 7 bases line up with TRBD1. The CDR3 runs 15 residues. Per germline, CDR1 SGHRS and CDR2 YFSETQ. V was clipped by 5 bases and J by 3 bases; unmatched bases: 8.

In this sample, this clonotype turned up many times. The chain carries TRBV12-3 or TRBV12-4 and TRBJ1-6; tentative D call: TRBD1 (5 bases). V was trimmed by 5 bases and J by 8 bases, leaving 13 bases between them. CDR3 size: 14 residues. CDR3 residues: CASSNRDGDSPLHF. As DNA, the CDR3 is TGTGCCAGCAGTAACCGGGACGGCGATTCACCCCTCCACTTT.

This clonotype was seen ten or more times. The gene calls are TRBV20-1 and TRBJ2-7; TRBD1 is a possible D gene (5 bases). Germline-derived CDR1 and CDR2 are DFQATT and SNEGSKA (reference sequence). The V end was cut by 5 bases, the J end by 2 bases, with 10 bases between. The CDR3 runs 12 residues. The CDR3 loop reads CSAADSTYEQYF. For the CDR3, the DNA is TGCAGTGCTGCCGACAGTACCTACGAGCAGTACTTC.

The chain uses TRBV27 and TRBJ2-1, with 7 bases that match TRBD2. The germline V gene has CDR1 MNHEY and CDR2 SMNVEV (reference sequence). V lost 2 bases and J lost 15; bases outside the gene matches: 7. The CDR3 consists of 12 residues. The CDR3 DNA reads TGTGCCAGCAGTTTAACCGCGGGGGTACTGTTCTTC. Its protein is CASSLTAGVLFF.

This clonotype was picked up many times. The chain uses TRBV20-1 and TRBJ2-5; 9 bases fit TRBD2. V shed 3 bases and J 4 bases; nucleotides not matched to a gene: 15. CDR3 length: 17 amino acids. Germline assignment: CDR1 DFQATT and CDR2 SNEGSKA (reference sequence). This CDR3 reads CSASVVAGALFVETQYF. The CDR3 coding sequence is TGCAGTGCTAGTGTAGTAGCGGGGGCCCTATTCGTAGAGACCCAGTACTTC.

This clonotype has just a few counts. J is TRBJ1-5 and V is TRBV20-1; D unresolved. V dropped 3 bases and J dropped 0 bases, with 15 bases sitting between them. This CDR3 is built from 16 residues. Per germline, CDR1 DFQATT and CDR2 SNEGSKA (reference sequence). Written as DNA, the CDR3 is TGCAGTGCTAGGGCCTGGACGGCACATAGCAATCAGCCCCAGCATTTT. This sequence encodes CSARAWTAHSNQPQHF.

This clonotype came up a few times. The chain is built from TRBV9 and TRBJ2-7, with 9 bases aligning to TRBD1. Per germline, CDR1 SGDLS and CDR2 YYNGEE. The CDR3 totals 16 residues. V lost 0 bases and J lost 3; bases outside the gene matches: 7. The CDR3, as DNA: TGTGCCAGCAGCGTAGAGGGGACAGGGACCTTCTACGAGCAGTACTTC. Amino acids: CASSVEGTGTFYEQYF.

This chain links TRBV7-6 with TRBJ1-1; D is unclear. Trimming shortened V by 1 base and J by 3 bases, and 12 bases separated the two germline ends. Germline V gives CDR1 SGHVS, CDR2 FNYEAQ. The CDR3 covers 15 residues. CDR3 sequence: CASSLEARPYTEAFF. CDR3 in DNA: TGTGCCAGCAGCTTAGAAGCCCGGCCGTACACTGAAGCTTTCTTT. Filled out from reference TRBV7-6 and TRBJ1-1, the complete variable domain reads GAGVSQSPRYKVTKRGQDVALRCDPISGHVSLYWYRQALGQGPEFLTYFNYEAQQDKSGLPNDRFSAERPEGSISTLTIQRTEQRDSAMYRCASSLEARPYTEAFFGQGTRLTVV.

This clonotype occurred many times. This chain's CDR3 is CSVPVSSNEQFF. CDR3 nucleotides: TGCAGCGTTCCCGTGAGTAGTAATGAGCAGTTCTTC. This chain uses TRBV29-1 with TRBJ2-1, with D hard to call. CDR1 SQVTM and CDR2 ANQGSEA come from the germline V gene. CDR3 length equals 12 residues. Trimming cost V 5 bases and J 7 bases, with 12 bases left between them.

This chain uses TRBV20-1 with TRBJ1-6, with D unresolved. The V gene lost 2 bases and the J gene lost 9 bases, with 14 bases spanning the gap. This CDR3 has 14 residues. The germline V gene has CDR1 DFQATT and CDR2 SNEGSKA (reference sequence). The CDR3 here is CSARTNMVGSPLHF. In nucleotides, the CDR3 is TGCAGTGCTAGAACCAATATGGTTGGTTCACCCCTCCACTTT.

This clonotype was seen ten or more times. This chain joins TRBV4-3 and TRBJ1-6; D ambiguous. Trimming cost V 0 bases and J 8 bases, with 14 bases left between them. The CDR3 runs 16 residues. The V gene's germline CDR1 is LGHNA and CDR2 YSLEER. CDR3 nucleotide sequence: TGCGCCAGCAGCCAAGATGTAGCTGCCTTGGATTCACCCCTCCACTTT. It yields the protein CASSQDVAALDSPLHF.

This clonotype was seen more than once but under ten times. The chain links TRBV6-5 to TRBJ2-7; 7 bases fit TRBD2. Germline CDR1 and CDR2: MNHEY and SVGAGI. The CDR3 is 16 amino acids. The junction had 5 bases not matched to a gene; V was cut back by 0 bases and J by 0 bases. The CDR3 coding sequence is TGTGCCAGCAGTTACTCGACTAGCTCCTCCTCCTACGAGCAGTACTTC. This encodes CASSYSTSSSSYEQYF.

The V gene is TRBV4-2, the J gene TRBJ1-4, with a possible D match to TRBD1 (5 bases). Germline V gene sequence: CDR1 LGHNA, CDR2 YNFKEQ. The germline V and J ends were trimmed by 2 bases and 6 bases, with 16 bases remaining between them. This CDR3 is built from 16 residues. CDR3 nucleotides: TGTGCCAGCAGCCAACATCAAGGGACGGAGCATGAAAAACTGTTTTTT. Translated: CASSQHQGTEHEKLFF.

This clonotype has ten or more counts. J is TRBJ2-5 and V is TRBV7-3; D is perhaps TRBD1 or TRBD2 (5 bases each). The CDR3 is made up of 15 amino acids. The germline V and J ends were trimmed by 5 bases and 4 bases, with 17 bases remaining between them. The germline V gene has CDR1 SGHTA and CDR2 FQGTGA. In nucleotides, the CDR3 is TGTGCCAGCAGCCCATTCGGGGAAAGGGGAGAGACCCAGTACTTC. This gives the protein CASSPFGERGETQYF.

This chain joins TRBV28 and TRBJ2-7; maybe TRBD2 (5 bases). The germline gives CDR1 MDHEN, CDR2 SYDVKM. Trimming cost V 5 bases and J 4 bases, with 9 bases left between them. The CDR3 sequence is 12 residues long. The CDR3 nucleotides read TGTGCCAGCAGTACCCCGGGGTACGAGCAGTACTTC. Residues: CASSTPGYEQYF.

The chain couples TRBV6-2 or TRBV6-3 to TRBJ2-4; a possible D gene is TRBD1 (5 bases). The CDR3 length is 13 residues. Germline V gene sequence: CDR1 MNHEY, CDR2 SVGEGT. V shed 2 bases and J shed 5 bases, with 7 bases lying between them. The CDR3 region has the DNA TGTGCCAGCAGTTACCAGACAGAAAACATTCAGTACTTC. This gives the protein CASSYQTENIQYF.

V gene TRBV7-8 combines with J gene TRBJ1-1; D not resolved. V lost 0 bases to trimming and J lost 0 bases, with 5 bases between them. The CDR3 spans 14 residues. Germline loops: CDR1 SGHVS, CDR2 FQNEAQ. CDR3 region: CASSLAWMNTEAFF. CDR3 bases: TGTGCCAGCAGCTTAGCGTGGATGAACACTGAAGCTTTCTTT.

This clonotype was seen more than once but under ten times. V and J are TRBV20-1 and TRBJ2-5; D may be TRBD2 (5 bases). CDR1 and CDR2 (germline): DFQATT, SNEGSKA (reference sequence). Trimming stripped 3 bases from V and 5 bases from J, with 22 bases between. The length of the CDR3 is 16 residues. The CDR3 loop reads CSASPRSRGAMETQYF. As DNA, the CDR3 is TGCAGTGCTAGTCCTCGCTCACGGGGTGCAATGGAGACCCAGTACTTC.

This clonotype was seen only a few times. The chain links TRBV7-9 to TRBJ2-5, with a tentative D call TRBD1 (6 bases). Germline CDR1 SEHNR, CDR2 FQNEAQ (reference sequence). V lost 10 bases and J 5 bases, leaving 17 bases between the germline ends. This CDR3 is 13 amino acids long. CDR3 loop: CATQMGATETQYF. CDR3 sequence (DNA): TGTGCCACCCAGATGGGGGCGACCGAGACCCAGTACTTC.

This clonotype was seen only a few times. The V and J genes are TRBV20-1 and TRBJ2-3, with TRBD2 as a possible D gene (5 bases). The CDR3 extends over 14 amino acids. Trimming took off 6 bases at V and 0 bases at J, with 13 bases between the two ends. The V gene's germline CDR1 is DFQATT and CDR2 SNEGSKA (reference sequence). The CDR3 protein is CSATKPGSTDTQYF. The CDR3 DNA is TGCAGTGCCACGAAACCGGGGAGCACAGATACGCAGTATTTT.

The chain employs TRBV5-1 and TRBJ2-2; 12 nucleotides agree with TRBD2. The V and J ends lost 0 bases and 0 bases, in that order; junction bases with no gene match: 6. The CDR3 has 19 residues. Germline CDR1 SGHRS, CDR2 YFSETQ. Written as DNA, the CDR3 is TGCGCCAGCAGCTTGGCATACCCTAGCGGGGGGGCGAACACCGGGGAGCTGTTTTTT. As protein: CASSLAYPSGGANTGELFF.